This T cell receptor (beta chain) stems from a study of siplizumab effects on memory and regulatory T cells. Overall study results and limits: A naive or memory phenotype could not be assigned to roughly 75-96% of the proliferating CD4+ or CD8+ clones. Tregs proliferating in siplizumab cultures lacked confirmation of their suppressive function.

Points on this clone: What it binds is unknown.

Repertoires were generated with immunoSEQ multiplex PCR, while TCRdb's copy carries only in-frame clones and drops some. The repertoire consists of tens of thousands of clones, with approximately 96% occurring once and the leading ten covering roughly 0.097%. The receptor's source is a human donor in good health. The specimen was naive CD8+ T cells sorted from blood.

Here the CDR3 DNA reads TGTGCCAGCAGCTTCGGCACGCGGGGGACTGAAGCTTTCTTT. It is translated as CASSFGTRGTEAFF. The chain has TRBV5-6 and TRBJ1-1; a weak D match, TRBD1 (5 bases). CDR1 SGHDT and CDR2 YYEEEE come from the germline V gene. The CDR3 covers 14 residues. V dropped 2 bases and J dropped 5 bases, with 13 bases sitting between them. The whole variable domain, filled in from reference TRBV5-6 and TRBJ1-1, reads DAGVTQSPTHLIKTRGQQVTLRCSPKSGHDTVSWYQQALGQGPQFIFQYYEEEERQRGNFPDRFSGHQFPNYSSELNVNALLLGDSALYLCASSFGTRGTEAFFGQGTRLTVV.